Listed below are T cell receptor beta chains from one sample, sequenced in a study of CD8+CD57+ T cells in acquired aplastic anemia. TCRdb passed the reads through MiXCR, listing each CDR3 protein once. The sample has about 180,000 distinct CDR3 sequences; roughly 60% are singletons. The specimen was sorted CD4+, CD8+, or CD8+CD57+ T cells (not recorded which) from PBMCs. The receptors come from a human donor with aplastic anemia. The CDR3 runs from the conserved cysteine through the conserved F or W. D genes are given only for firm matches. Rows give clone size only sometimes, using once, few, many, or a class for an expanded clone.

CDR3nt: TGTGCCAGCAGCGTAGGGGCAGGATCCTACGAGCAGTACTTC
CDR3aa: CASSVGAGSYEQYF
j_gene: TRBJ2-7
d_gene: .
v_gene: TRBV9
abundance: .

CDR3nt: TGCAGCGTTGAAGATCTTAACAGGGGGCCAGATACGCAGTATTTT
CDR3aa: CSVEDLNRGPDTQYF
j_gene: TRBJ2-3
d_gene: TRBD1
v_gene: TRBV29-1
abundance: .

CDR3nt: TGCAGCGTTGAAGCTATGTCCTATTATGGCTACACCTTC
CDR3aa: CSVEAMSYYGYTF
j_gene: TRBJ1-2
d_gene: .
v_gene: TRBV29-1
abundance: .

CDR3nt: TGTGCCAGCAGAGCCCCGGGACAGGGAAACGGCTACACCTTC
CDR3aa: CASRAPGQGNGYTF
j_gene: TRBJ1-2
d_gene: TRBD1
v_gene: TRBV2
abundance: .

CDR3nt: TGTGCCAGCAGTTTTAAATATGGCTACACCTTC
CDR3aa: CASSFKYGYTF
j_gene: TRBJ1-2
d_gene: .
v_gene: TRBV12-3/TRBV12-4
abundance: many

CDR3nt: TGTGCCACCAGTGTCGGTGGTAGCACAGATACGCAGTATTTT
CDR3aa: CATSVGGSTDTQYF
j_gene: TRBJ2-3
d_gene: .
v_gene: TRBV24-1
abundance: .

CDR3nt: TGTGCCATCAGTGTGACAGGGCGTGGGGAAAAACTGTTTTTT
CDR3aa: CAISVTGRGEKLFF
j_gene: TRBJ1-4
d_gene: TRBD1
v_gene: TRBV10-3
abundance: .

CDR3nt: TGCGCCAGCAGCTCTAAAACAGGGGTGAACACTGAAGCTTTCTTT
CDR3aa: CASSSKTGVNTEAFF
j_gene: TRBJ1-1
d_gene: TRBD1
v_gene: TRBV5-1
abundance: .

CDR3nt: TGTGCCAGCAGCCGGGACAGGAGCACAGATACGCAGTATTTT
CDR3aa: CASSRDRSTDTQYF
j_gene: TRBJ2-3
d_gene: TRBD1
v_gene: TRBV7-3
abundance: .

CDR3nt: TGTGCCAGCAGCTTAGCGGATGTCACCCTCTACGAGCAGTACTTC
CDR3aa: CASSLADVTLYEQYF
j_gene: TRBJ2-7
d_gene: .
v_gene: TRBV7-2
abundance: .

CDR3nt: TGCAGTGCCGGAGGCCTTAGGGGAGAGACCCAGTACTTC
CDR3aa: CSAGGLRGETQYF
j_gene: TRBJ2-5
d_gene: .
v_gene: TRBV20-1
abundance: .

CDR3nt: TGTGCCTCTGCCGGGGGCGGCTCCTACAATGAGCAGTTCTTC
CDR3aa: CASAGGGSYNEQFF
j_gene: TRBJ2-1
d_gene: .
v_gene: TRBV19
abundance: .

CDR3nt: TGTGCCAGTATGAGGACAGGGGGCATAGATACGCAGTATTTT
CDR3aa: CASMRTGGIDTQYF
j_gene: TRBJ2-3
d_gene: TRBD1
v_gene: TRBV19
abundance: few

CDR3nt: TGTGCCAGCAGCTTGCAGGGGGCGTCATTCAATGAGCAGTTCTTC
CDR3aa: CASSLQGASFNEQFF
j_gene: TRBJ2-1
d_gene: TRBD1
v_gene: TRBV7-9
abundance: .

CDR3nt: TGCGCCAGCAGCTTGGGGGACAGGGGTAACACTGAAGCTTTCTTT
CDR3aa: CASSLGDRGNTEAFF
j_gene: TRBJ1-1
d_gene: TRBD1
v_gene: TRBV5-1
abundance: many

CDR3nt: TGTGCCAGCAGCCCACATCGCCTGAACACTGAAGCTTTCTTT
CDR3aa: CASSPHRLNTEAFF
j_gene: TRBJ1-1
d_gene: .
v_gene: TRBV7-3
abundance: .

CDR3nt: TGTGCCAGCTCACCTGGACAGGGTATCGTCCTCTTC
CDR3aa: CASSPGQGIVLF
j_gene: TRBJ2-1
d_gene: TRBD1
v_gene: TRBV18
abundance: .

CDR3nt: TGTGCCATCAGTGCCCGAGACAGGGGACCTGAAGCTTTCTTT
CDR3aa: CAISARDRGPEAFF
j_gene: TRBJ1-1
d_gene: TRBD1
v_gene: TRBV10-3
abundance: .

CDR3nt: TGCAGTGAGACCCGCAGGGAATACACTGAAGCTTTCTTT
CDR3aa: CSETRREYTEAFF
j_gene: TRBJ1-1
d_gene: .
v_gene: TRBV20-1
abundance: .

CDR3nt: TGCGCCAGCAGCCAAGACTTGTTTCAGGTTAACTATGGCTACACCTTC
CDR3aa: CASSQDLFQVNYGYTF
j_gene: TRBJ1-2
d_gene: .
v_gene: TRBV4-1
abundance: many

CDR3nt: TGCGCCAGCAGTGAGGCCGGGAATTCACCCCTCCACTTT
CDR3aa: CASSEAGNSPLHF
j_gene: TRBJ1-6
d_gene: .
v_gene: TRBV10-2
abundance: .

CDR3nt: TGCAGTGCTAGTACAGGGGCCGAGCAGTACTTC
CDR3aa: CSASTGAEQYF
j_gene: TRBJ2-7
d_gene: TRBD1
v_gene: TRBV20-1
abundance: once

CDR3nt: TGTGCCAGCAGTTCAGGCAGAGAGTCACCCCTCCACTTT
CDR3aa: CASSSGRESPLHF
j_gene: TRBJ1-6
d_gene: .
v_gene: TRBV2
abundance: .

CDR3nt: TGTGCCAGCAGTGAGGACAGACCCTACGAGCAGTACTTC
CDR3aa: CASSEDRPYEQYF
j_gene: TRBJ2-7
d_gene: .
v_gene: TRBV2
abundance: many

CDR3nt: TGTGCCAGCAAGACCGGGGCTGAGTACACTGAAGCTTTCTTT
CDR3aa: CASKTGAEYTEAFF
j_gene: TRBJ1-1
d_gene: .
v_gene: TRBV2
abundance: .

CDR3nt: TGTGCCAGCAGTGAAGGACTAGCGGGTTTTATCGCGTTCTTC
CDR3aa: CASSEGLAGFIAFF
j_gene: TRBJ2-1
d_gene: TRBD2
v_gene: TRBV2
abundance: .

CDR3nt: TGTGCCACCAGTCCTGGGGCGGGAGAGCAGTTCTTC
CDR3aa: CATSPGAGEQFF
j_gene: TRBJ2-1
d_gene: .
v_gene: TRBV24-1
abundance: once

CDR3nt: TGTGCCAGCAGGATAGCGGGTTCCGAGCAGTACTTC
CDR3aa: CASRIAGSEQYF
j_gene: TRBJ2-7
d_gene: TRBD2
v_gene: TRBV2
abundance: few

CDR3nt: TGTGCCAGCAGCCAACAGCTCCTGGGGACCGGGGAGCTGTTTTTT
CDR3aa: CASSQQLLGTGELFF
j_gene: TRBJ2-2
d_gene: .
v_gene: TRBV11-3
abundance: .

CDR3nt: TGCAGCGTTGTAGGACAGGAGTACCCCTACGAGCAGTACTTC
CDR3aa: CSVVGQEYPYEQYF
j_gene: TRBJ2-7
d_gene: TRBD1
v_gene: TRBV29-1
abundance: .

CDR3nt: TGTGCCAGCAGCCCTGGAGGTAGCGGGATGGGGACCTACAATGAGCAGTTCTTC
CDR3aa: CASSPGGSGMGTYNEQFF
j_gene: TRBJ2-1
d_gene: TRBD2
v_gene: TRBV9
abundance: .

CDR3nt: TGTGCCAGTAGTATCGGGCCTAGCAATCAGCCCCAGCATTTT
CDR3aa: CASSIGPSNQPQHF
j_gene: TRBJ1-5
d_gene: .
v_gene: TRBV19
abundance: .

CDR3nt: TGCAGTGCTTCTGCGACAGGGGGCTTTCGCAATGAGCAGTTCTTC
CDR3aa: CSASATGGFRNEQFF
j_gene: TRBJ2-1
d_gene: TRBD1
v_gene: TRBV20-1
abundance: .

CDR3nt: TGTGCCAGCAGCTTCACCCTCTCGGACGAGCAGTACTTC
CDR3aa: CASSFTLSDEQYF
j_gene: TRBJ2-7
d_gene: .
v_gene: TRBV7-8
abundance: .

CDR3nt: TGTGCCAGCAGCCCAGGGGACGGACGCACAGATACGCAGTATTTT
CDR3aa: CASSPGDGRTDTQYF
j_gene: TRBJ2-3
d_gene: .
v_gene: TRBV7-9
abundance: .

CDR3nt: TGTGCCAGCAGCCCCGGGACTGAATACCAAGAGACCCAGTACTTC
CDR3aa: CASSPGTEYQETQYF
j_gene: TRBJ2-5
d_gene: .
v_gene: TRBV5-4
abundance: many

CDR3nt: TGTGCCAGCAGCAATAGCGGGGGGCCCTACAATGAGCAGTTCTTC
CDR3aa: CASSNSGGPYNEQFF
j_gene: TRBJ2-1
d_gene: TRBD2
v_gene: TRBV9
abundance: many

CDR3nt: TGCAGTGCTAGAGTCGGGGTCACCGGGGAGCTGTTTTTT
CDR3aa: CSARVGVTGELFF
j_gene: TRBJ2-2
d_gene: .
v_gene: TRBV20-1
abundance: once

CDR3nt: TGCGCCAGCAGAGCGGGGCCGGAGGGGAACACTGAAGCTTTCTTT
CDR3aa: CASRAGPEGNTEAFF
j_gene: TRBJ1-1
d_gene: .
v_gene: TRBV4-1
abundance: many

CDR3nt: TGTGCCAGTAGCCCAGCGGGGGCGAAGTTAGAGACCCAGTACTTC
CDR3aa: CASSPAGAKLETQYF
j_gene: TRBJ2-5
d_gene: TRBD2
v_gene: TRBV19
abundance: .

CDR3nt: TGCGCCAGCAGCCCCTGGCTGGGCGGGGGGGCCTCCGAGCAGTACTTC
CDR3aa: CASSPWLGGGASEQYF
j_gene: TRBJ2-7
d_gene: TRBD2
v_gene: TRBV5-1
abundance: many

CDR3nt: TGCAGTGCTAGAGATCGCGGGAGGAGAGAATACAATGAGCAGTTCTTC
CDR3aa: CSARDRGRREYNEQFF
j_gene: TRBJ2-1
d_gene: TRBD2
v_gene: TRBV20-1
abundance: many

CDR3nt: TGTGCCAGCAGCCCCAGAGTACGGGGTTCCTACGAGCAGTACTTC
CDR3aa: CASSPRVRGSYEQYF
j_gene: TRBJ2-7
d_gene: .
v_gene: TRBV5-8
abundance: .

CDR3nt: TGTGCCAGCAGTTCCTATCCAAAAGGGGTAGAGCAGTACTTC
CDR3aa: CASSSYPKGVEQYF
j_gene: TRBJ2-7
d_gene: .
v_gene: TRBV2
abundance: .

CDR3nt: TGTGCCAGCAGTTTCACCCCAGGGGTCAGCCCGGCAGGCACCTACGAGCAGTACTTC
CDR3aa: CASSFTPGVSPAGTYEQYF
j_gene: TRBJ2-7
d_gene: .
v_gene: TRBV12-3/TRBV12-4
abundance: .

CDR3nt: TGCAGCGTTGAATGGTTAGGTACCCCCACAGGTACGCAGTATTTT
CDR3aa: CSVEWLGTPTGTQYF
j_gene: TRBJ2-3
d_gene: .
v_gene: TRBV29-1
abundance: .

CDR3nt: TGTGCCAGCAGCTTAGCGTACGGCTCCTACAATGAGCAGTTCTTC
CDR3aa: CASSLAYGSYNEQFF
j_gene: TRBJ2-1
d_gene: .
v_gene: TRBV7-2
abundance: .

CDR3nt: TGTGCCAGCAGCTTAGGTCCGCCGAGGTACGAGCAGTACTTC
CDR3aa: CASSLGPPRYEQYF
j_gene: TRBJ2-7
d_gene: .
v_gene: TRBV7-9
abundance: .

CDR3nt: TGTGCCAGTAGTATGACAGGGCTCTCCTACAATGAGCAGTTCTTC
CDR3aa: CASSMTGLSYNEQFF
j_gene: TRBJ2-1
d_gene: TRBD1
v_gene: TRBV19
abundance: .

CDR3nt: TGTGCCAGCAGCTCCGAGATGGGGACCTACGAGCAGTACTTC
CDR3aa: CASSSEMGTYEQYF
j_gene: TRBJ2-7
d_gene: .
v_gene: TRBV7-6
abundance: many

CDR3nt: TGTGCCAGCGAGCGACAGACTAATCAGCCCCAGCATTTT
CDR3aa: CASERQTNQPQHF
j_gene: TRBJ1-5
d_gene: .
v_gene: TRBV19
abundance: .